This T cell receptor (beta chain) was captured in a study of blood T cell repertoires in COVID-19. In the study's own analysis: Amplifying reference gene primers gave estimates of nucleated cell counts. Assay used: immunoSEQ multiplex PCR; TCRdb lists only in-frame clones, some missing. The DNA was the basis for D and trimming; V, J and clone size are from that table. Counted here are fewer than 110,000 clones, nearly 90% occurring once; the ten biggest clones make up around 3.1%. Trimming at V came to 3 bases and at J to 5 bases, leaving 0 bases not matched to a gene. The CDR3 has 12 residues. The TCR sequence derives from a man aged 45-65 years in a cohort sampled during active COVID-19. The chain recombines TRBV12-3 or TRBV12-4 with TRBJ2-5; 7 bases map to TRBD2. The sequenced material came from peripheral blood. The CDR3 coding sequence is TGTGCCAGCAGTTTGCGGGGGGAGACCCAGTACTTC. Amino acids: CASSLRGETQYF.